This T cell receptor (beta chain) was identified during a study of T cell clones after liver transplantation. Generated by immunoSEQ multiplex PCR, the TCRdb table keeps only in-frame clones and is missing some. The repertoire holds 8,500 to 10,000 clones, with 60% to 80% as singletons. V was pared by 1 base and J by 4 bases, with 13 bases between. Germline-derived CDR1 and CDR2 are SEHNR and FQNEAQ (reference sequence). This CDR3 is built from 15 residues. The TCR originated in a human patient who received a liver transplant. T cells may partly derive from the graft donor. The chain carries TRBV7-9 and TRBJ1-2; D uncertain. Material: CD8+ T cells from blood, obtained at the 22-month timepoint. The CDR3 protein is CASSLDPPRPYGYTF. CDR3 DNA sequence: TGTGCCAGCAGCTTAGATCCCCCCCGTCCCTATGGCTACACCTTC.